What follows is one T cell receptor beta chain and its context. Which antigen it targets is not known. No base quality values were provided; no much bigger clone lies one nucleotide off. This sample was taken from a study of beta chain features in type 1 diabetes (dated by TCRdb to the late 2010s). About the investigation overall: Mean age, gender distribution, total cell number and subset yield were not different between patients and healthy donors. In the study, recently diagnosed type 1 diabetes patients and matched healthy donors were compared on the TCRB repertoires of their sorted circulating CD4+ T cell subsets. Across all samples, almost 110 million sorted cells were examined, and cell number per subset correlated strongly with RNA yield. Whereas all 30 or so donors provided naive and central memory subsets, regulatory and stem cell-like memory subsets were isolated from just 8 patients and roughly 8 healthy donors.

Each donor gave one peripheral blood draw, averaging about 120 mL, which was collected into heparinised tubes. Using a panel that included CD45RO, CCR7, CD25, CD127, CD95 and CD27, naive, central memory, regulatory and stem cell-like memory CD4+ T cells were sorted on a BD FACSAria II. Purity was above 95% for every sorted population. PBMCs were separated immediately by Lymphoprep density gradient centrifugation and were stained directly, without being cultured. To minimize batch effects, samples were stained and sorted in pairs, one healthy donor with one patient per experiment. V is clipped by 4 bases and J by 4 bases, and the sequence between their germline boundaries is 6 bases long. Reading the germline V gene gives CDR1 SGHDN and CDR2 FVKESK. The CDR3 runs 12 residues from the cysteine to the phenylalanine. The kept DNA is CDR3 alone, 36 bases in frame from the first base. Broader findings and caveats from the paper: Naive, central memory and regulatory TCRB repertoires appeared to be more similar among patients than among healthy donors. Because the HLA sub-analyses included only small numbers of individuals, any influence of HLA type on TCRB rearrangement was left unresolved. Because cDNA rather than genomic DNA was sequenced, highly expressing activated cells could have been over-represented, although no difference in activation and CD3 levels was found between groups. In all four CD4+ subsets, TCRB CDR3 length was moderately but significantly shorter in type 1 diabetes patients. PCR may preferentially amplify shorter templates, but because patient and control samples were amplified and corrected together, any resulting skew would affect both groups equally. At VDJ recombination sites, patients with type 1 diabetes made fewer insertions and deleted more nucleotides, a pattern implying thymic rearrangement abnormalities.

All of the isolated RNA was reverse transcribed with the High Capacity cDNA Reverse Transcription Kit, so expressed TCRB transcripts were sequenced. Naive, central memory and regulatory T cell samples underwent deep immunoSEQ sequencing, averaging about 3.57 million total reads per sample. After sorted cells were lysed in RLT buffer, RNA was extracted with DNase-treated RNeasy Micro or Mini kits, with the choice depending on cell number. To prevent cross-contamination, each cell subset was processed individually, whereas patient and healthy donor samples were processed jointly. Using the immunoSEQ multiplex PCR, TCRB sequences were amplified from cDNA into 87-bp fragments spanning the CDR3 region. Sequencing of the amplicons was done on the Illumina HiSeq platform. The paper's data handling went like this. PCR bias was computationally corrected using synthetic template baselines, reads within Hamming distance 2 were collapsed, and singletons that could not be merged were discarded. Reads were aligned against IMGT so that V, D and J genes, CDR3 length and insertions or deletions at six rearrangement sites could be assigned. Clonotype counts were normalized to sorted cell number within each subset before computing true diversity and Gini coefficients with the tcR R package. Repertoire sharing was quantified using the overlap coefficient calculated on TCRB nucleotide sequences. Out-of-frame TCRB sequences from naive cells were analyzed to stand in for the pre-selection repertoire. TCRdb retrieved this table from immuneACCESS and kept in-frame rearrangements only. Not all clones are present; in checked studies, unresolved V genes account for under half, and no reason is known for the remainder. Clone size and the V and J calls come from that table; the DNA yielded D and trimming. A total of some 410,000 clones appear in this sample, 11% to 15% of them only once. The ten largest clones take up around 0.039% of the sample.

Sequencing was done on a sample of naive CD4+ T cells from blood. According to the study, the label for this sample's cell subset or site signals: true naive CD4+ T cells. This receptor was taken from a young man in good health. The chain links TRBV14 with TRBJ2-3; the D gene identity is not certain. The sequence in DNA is TGTGCCAGCAGCCCCACTGCAGATACGCAGTATTTT. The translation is CASSPTADTQYF.